The rows below give T cell receptor beta chains drawn from one sample of a study of blood T cell repertoires in COVID-19. TCRdb keeps only in-frame clones here, not all; method: immunoSEQ multiplex PCR. The sample has tens of thousands of clones, roughly 82% seen once. Sequenced material: peripheral blood. These receptor sequences come from an elderly woman with acute or convalescent COVID-19. Both conserved end residues are part of each CDR3. D genes are given only for firm matches. Clone size, where shown, is once, few, many, or a class for clones that have expanded.

D gene	J gene	clone size	V gene	CDR3 protein	CDR3 DNA
TRBD1	TRBJ1-5	once	TRBV24-1	CATSDITGDQPQHF	TGTGCCACCAGTGATATAACAGGGGACCAGCCCCAGCATTTT
NA	TRBJ2-4	NA	TRBV18	CASSPQGFENIQYF	TGTGCCAGCTCACCACAGGGGTTCGAAAACATTCAGTACTTC
NA	TRBJ2-1	NA	TRBV6-1	CASSELSSYNEQFF	TGTGCCAGCAGTGAACTGAGCTCCTACAATGAGCAGTTCTTC
NA	TRBJ1-6	NA	TRBV6-1	CASSEFPAQGGDNSPLHF	TGTGCCAGCAGTGAATTCCCGGCACAGGGCGGTGATAATTCACCCCTCCACTTT
NA	TRBJ1-1	once	TRBV6-5	CASSRDVETEAFF	TGTGCCAGCAGCCGGGATGTCGAGACTGAAGCTTTCTTT
NA	TRBJ2-7	NA	TRBV27	CASSPQGPSYEQYF	TGTGCCAGCAGTCCCCAGGGCCCCTCCTACGAGCAGTACTTC
NA	TRBJ1-3	once	TRBV6-6	CASSYPGGLSGNTIYF	TGTGCCAGCAGTTACCCCGGTGGGCTTTCTGGAAACACCATATATTTT
NA	TRBJ1-2	NA	TRBV7-9	CASSQGSDYGYTF	TGTGCCAGCAGCCAGGGATCAGACTATGGCTACACCTTC
TRBD2	TRBJ2-2	NA	TRBV29-1	CSVRRGGGGNTGELFF	TGCAGCGTCCGCCGGGGGGGAGGGGGAAACACCGGGGAGCTGTTTTTT
TRBD1	TRBJ2-5	NA	TRBV10-1	CASSKNTGGETQYF	TGCGCCAGCAGTAAGAATACAGGGGGTGAGACCCAGTACTTC